Sequencing of this T cell receptor (beta chain) was carried out in a study of vaccination effects on CD4 cells after COVID-19. Clones were read by immunoSEQ multiplex PCR, and TCRdb kept only the in-frame ones, dropping some. The sample consists of about 50,000 clones, nearly 75% of them appearing once. This clone has just one count. Antigen specificity is unknown. Before sequencing took place, the ViraFEST assay used viral peptide pools to expand antigen-specific CD4+ T cells. Subsequent to a culture period of 10 days, CD4+ T cells were isolated. Each participant was given two doses of one vaccine (BNT162b2 or mRNA-1273). A density of fewer than 2.5 million PBMC per well was used; these cells were cultured with roughly 10 IU/ml IL-2 and roughly 10 ug/ml peptides. Deletions cut 2 bases from V and 4 bases from J, with 13 bases between. The CDR3 totals 15 residues. Germline CDR1 reads SGHNT; CDR2 reads YYREEE (reference sequence).

Findings and caveats of the study: The study enrolled few convalescent patients and sampled no early post-infection timepoints. Healthy vaccinees' vaccine-induced clones included only 1 of 255 cross-reacting with common cold coronaviruses. Clones arising from infection and from vaccination showed marked clonal contraction late after vaccination.

The material sequenced was CD4+ T cells from PBMCs cultured with HCoV-OC43 spike peptides, taken after COVID-19 vaccination. Stated subset: HCoV-OC43 spike overlapping peptide pool stimulation. This chain uses TRBV5-4 with TRBJ2-1; perhaps TRBD2 as D (6 bases). The TCR originated in a human donor who received a COVID-19 vaccine. Here the CDR3 reads CASSFRLAMYNEQFF. The CDR3 DNA sequence: TGTGCCAGCAGCTTCCGGCTAGCGATGTACAATGAGCAGTTCTTC.